This TCR beta chain was obtained from a study of neurological immune-mediated disorders. Germline V gene lookup returns CDR1 LNHNV and CDR2 YYDKDF (reference sequence). V lost 0 bases and J 4 bases, leaving 9 bases between the germline ends. The CDR3 spans 14 residues. Study-wide points: Among 34 multiple sclerosis patients, 18 had repertoires that phylogenetic grouping placed in one related-CDR3 cluster, a possible signature.

TCRdb fed the 5' RACE reads into MiXCR, producing one record per CDR3 protein. Seen here are under 70,000 distinct CDR3 sequences, about 3% observed once, and the top ten hold 5.2%. The table lists this clonotype with many counts. Its matching antigen is unknown. The receptor's source is a woman aged 45 to 65 with multiple sclerosis. Sequenced sample: PBMCs. J is TRBJ1-2 and V is TRBV15; D ambiguous. CDR3 sequence (DNA): TGTGCCACCAGCAGAGAATACCAGAGCTATGGCTACACCTTC. Encoded protein: CATSREYQSYGYTF.